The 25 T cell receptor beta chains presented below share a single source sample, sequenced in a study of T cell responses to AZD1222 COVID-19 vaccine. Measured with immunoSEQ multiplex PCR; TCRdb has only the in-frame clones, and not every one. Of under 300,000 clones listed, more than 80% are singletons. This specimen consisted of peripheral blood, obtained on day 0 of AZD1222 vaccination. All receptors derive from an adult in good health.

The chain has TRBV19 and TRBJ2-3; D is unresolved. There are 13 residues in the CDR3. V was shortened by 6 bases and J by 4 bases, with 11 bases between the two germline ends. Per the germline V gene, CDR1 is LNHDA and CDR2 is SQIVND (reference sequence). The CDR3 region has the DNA TGTGCCAGTAGCCCGGCCTGGGCAGATACGCAGTATTTT. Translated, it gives CASSPAWADTQYF.

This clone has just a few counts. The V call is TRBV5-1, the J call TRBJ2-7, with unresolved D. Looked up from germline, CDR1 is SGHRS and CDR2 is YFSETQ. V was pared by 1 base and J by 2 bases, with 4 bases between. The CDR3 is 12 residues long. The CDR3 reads CASSLNAYEQYF. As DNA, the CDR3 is TGCGCCAGCAGCTTGAACGCCTACGAGCAGTACTTC.

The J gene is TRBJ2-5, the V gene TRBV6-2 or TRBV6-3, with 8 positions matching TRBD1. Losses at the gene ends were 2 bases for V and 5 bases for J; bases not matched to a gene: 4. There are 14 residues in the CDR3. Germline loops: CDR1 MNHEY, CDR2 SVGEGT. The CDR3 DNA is TGTGCCAGCAGTTACGTGGGACAGGCCGAGACCCAGTACTTC. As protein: CASSYVGQAETQYF.

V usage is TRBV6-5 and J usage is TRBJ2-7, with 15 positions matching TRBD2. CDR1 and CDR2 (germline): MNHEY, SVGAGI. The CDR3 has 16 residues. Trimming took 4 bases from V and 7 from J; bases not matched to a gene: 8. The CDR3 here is CASSSWTSGRAREQYF. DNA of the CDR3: TGTGCCAGCAGTTCGTGGACTAGCGGGAGGGCGAGGGAGCAGTACTTC.

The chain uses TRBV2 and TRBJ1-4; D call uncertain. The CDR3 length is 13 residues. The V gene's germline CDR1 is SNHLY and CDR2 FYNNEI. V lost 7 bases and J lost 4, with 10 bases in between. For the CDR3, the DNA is TGTGCCAGCAACGGAAGGGTTAATGAAAAACTGTTTTTT. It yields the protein CASNGRVNEKLFF.

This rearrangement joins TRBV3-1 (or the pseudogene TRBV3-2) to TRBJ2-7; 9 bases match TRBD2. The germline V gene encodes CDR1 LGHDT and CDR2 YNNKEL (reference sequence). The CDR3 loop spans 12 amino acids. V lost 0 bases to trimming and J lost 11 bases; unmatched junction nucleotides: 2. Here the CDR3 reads CASSQDRTSEYF. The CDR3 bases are TGTGCCAGCAGCCAAGATAGGACTAGCGAGTACTTC.

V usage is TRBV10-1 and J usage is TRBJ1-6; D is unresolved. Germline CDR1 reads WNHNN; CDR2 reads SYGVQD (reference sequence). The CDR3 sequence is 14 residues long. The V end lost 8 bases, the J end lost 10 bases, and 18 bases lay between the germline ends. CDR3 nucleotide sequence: TGCGCCAGCGATTTGAGGGTGGAGGGCTCACCCCTCCACTTT. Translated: CASDLRVEGSPLHF.

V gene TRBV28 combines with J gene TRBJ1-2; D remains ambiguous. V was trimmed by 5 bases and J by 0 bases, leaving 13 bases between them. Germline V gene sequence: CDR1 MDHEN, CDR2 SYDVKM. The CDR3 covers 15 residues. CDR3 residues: CASSPRGGANYGYTF. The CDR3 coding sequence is TGTGCCAGCAGTCCCCGTGGAGGAGCTAACTATGGCTACACCTTC.

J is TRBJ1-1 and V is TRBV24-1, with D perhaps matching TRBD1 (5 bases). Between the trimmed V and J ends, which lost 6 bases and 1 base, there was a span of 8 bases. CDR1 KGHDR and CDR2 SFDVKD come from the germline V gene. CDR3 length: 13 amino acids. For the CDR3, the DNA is TGTGCCACCAGTAGGGGACGGAACACTGAAGCTTTCTTT. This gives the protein CATSRGRNTEAFF.

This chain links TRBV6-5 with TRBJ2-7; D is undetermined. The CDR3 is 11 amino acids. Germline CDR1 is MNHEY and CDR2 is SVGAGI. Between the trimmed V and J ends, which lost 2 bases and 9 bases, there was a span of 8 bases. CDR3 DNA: TGTGCCAGCAGTTACCGGGCAAGGCAGTACTTC. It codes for CASSYRARQYF.

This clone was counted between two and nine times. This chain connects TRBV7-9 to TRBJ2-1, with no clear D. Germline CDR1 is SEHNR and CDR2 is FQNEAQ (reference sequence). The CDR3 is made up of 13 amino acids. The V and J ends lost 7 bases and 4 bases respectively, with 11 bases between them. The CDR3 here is CASTHGSYNEQFF. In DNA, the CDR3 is TGTGCCAGCACCCATGGCAGTTACAATGAGCAGTTCTTC. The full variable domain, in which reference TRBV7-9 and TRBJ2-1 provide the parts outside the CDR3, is DTGVSQNPRHKITKRGQNVTFRCDPISEHNRLYWYRQTLGQGPEFLTYFQNEAQLEKSRLLSDRFSAERPKGSFSTLEIQRTEQGDSAMYLCASTHGSYNEQFFGPGTRLTVL.

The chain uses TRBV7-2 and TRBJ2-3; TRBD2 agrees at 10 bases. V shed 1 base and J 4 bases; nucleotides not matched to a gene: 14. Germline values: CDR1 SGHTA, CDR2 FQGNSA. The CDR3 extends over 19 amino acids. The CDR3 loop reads CASSLGSTLSGRAADTQYF. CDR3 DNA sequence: TGTGCCAGCAGCTTAGGCTCCACCTTGAGCGGGAGGGCGGCAGATACGCAGTATTTT.

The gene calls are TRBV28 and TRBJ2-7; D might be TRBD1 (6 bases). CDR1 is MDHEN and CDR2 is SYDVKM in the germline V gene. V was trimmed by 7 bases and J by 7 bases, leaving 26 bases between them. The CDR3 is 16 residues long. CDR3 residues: CASISYARTPGEEQYF. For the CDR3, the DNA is TGTGCCAGCATATCCTACGCCCGGACTCCAGGGGAAGAGCAGTACTTC.

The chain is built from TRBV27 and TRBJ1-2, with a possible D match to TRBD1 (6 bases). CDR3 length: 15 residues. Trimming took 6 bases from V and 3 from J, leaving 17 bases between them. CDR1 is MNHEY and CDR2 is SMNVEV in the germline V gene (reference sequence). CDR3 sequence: CASRAGGGADYGYTF. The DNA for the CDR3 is TGTGCCAGCAGGGCTGGGGGGGGCGCAGACTATGGCTACACCTTC.

CDR3 nucleotide sequence: TGTGCCAGCAGCCCAAGACTAGCGGGGGGTCAAGAGACCCAGTACTTC. Residues: CASSPRLAGGQETQYF. This chain links TRBV7-8 with TRBJ2-5; 13 bases are a match to TRBD2. The CDR3 is made up of 16 amino acids. The ends lost 5 bases at V and 2 bases at J; junction bases unmatched: 5. CDR1 is SGHVS, CDR2 FQNEAQ, per germline.

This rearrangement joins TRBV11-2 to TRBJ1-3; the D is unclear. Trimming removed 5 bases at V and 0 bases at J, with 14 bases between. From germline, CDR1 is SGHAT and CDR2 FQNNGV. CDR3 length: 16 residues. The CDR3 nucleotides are TGTGCCAGCAGCCTGGAAGTTCGGGACTCTGGAAACACCATATATTTT. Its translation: CASSLEVRDSGNTIYF. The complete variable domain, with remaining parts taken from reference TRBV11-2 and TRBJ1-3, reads EAGVAQSPRYKIIEKRQSVAFWCNPISGHATLYWYQQILGQGPKLLIQFQNNGVVDDSQLPKDRFSAERLKGVDSTLKIQPAKLEDSAVYLCASSLEVRDSGNTIYFGEGSWLTVV.

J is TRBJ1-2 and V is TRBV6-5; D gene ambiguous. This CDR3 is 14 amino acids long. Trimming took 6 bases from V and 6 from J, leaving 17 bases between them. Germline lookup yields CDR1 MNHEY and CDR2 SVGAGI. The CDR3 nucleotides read TGTGCCAGCAGCCTAGCCGAGAGGGTTGATGGCTACACCTTC. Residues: CASSLAERVDGYTF.

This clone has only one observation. CDR3 in DNA: TGTGCCAGTAGTACTCTACAGGGTGATCAGCCCCAGCATTTT. It yields the protein CASSTLQGDQPQHF. The chain combines TRBV19 with TRBJ1-5, with a possible D match to TRBD1 (6 bases). Per the germline V gene, CDR1 is LNHDA and CDR2 is SQIVND (reference sequence). V was shortened by 4 bases and J by 5 bases, with 12 bases between the two germline ends. The CDR3 consists of 14 residues.

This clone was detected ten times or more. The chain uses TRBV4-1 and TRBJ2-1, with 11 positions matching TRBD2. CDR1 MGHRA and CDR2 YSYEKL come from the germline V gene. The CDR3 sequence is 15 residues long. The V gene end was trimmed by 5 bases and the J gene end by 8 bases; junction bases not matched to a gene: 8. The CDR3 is CASSALAGARDEQFF. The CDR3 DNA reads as TGCGCCAGCAGCGCACTAGCGGGGGCGAGGGATGAGCAGTTCTTC.

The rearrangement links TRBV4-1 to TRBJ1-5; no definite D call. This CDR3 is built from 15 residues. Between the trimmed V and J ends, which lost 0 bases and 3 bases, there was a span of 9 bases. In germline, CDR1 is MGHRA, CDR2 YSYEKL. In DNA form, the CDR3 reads TGCGCCAGCAGCCAAGATCTGGGCCTCAATCAGCCCCAGCATTTT. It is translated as CASSQDLGLNQPQHF.

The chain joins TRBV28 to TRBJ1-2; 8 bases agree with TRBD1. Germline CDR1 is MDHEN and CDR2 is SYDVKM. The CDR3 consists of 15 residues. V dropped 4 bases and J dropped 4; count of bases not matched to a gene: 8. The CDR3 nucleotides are TGTGCCAGCAGTTCCGGGACAGGCGGAGGCTATGGCTACACCTTC. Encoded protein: CASSSGTGGGYGYTF.

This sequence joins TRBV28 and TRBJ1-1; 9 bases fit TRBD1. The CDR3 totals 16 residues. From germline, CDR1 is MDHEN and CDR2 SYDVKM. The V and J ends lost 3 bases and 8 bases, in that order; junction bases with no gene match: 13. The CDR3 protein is CASSLGTGTLLREAFF. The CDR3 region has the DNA TGTGCCAGCAGTTTGGGGACAGGGACCCTCCTACGGGAAGCTTTCTTT.

The CDR3 DNA reads TGTGCCAGCAGCGCTTCCGGGACAGGGGACACCGGGGAGCTGTTTTTT. Translation gives CASSASGTGDTGELFF. The rearrangement links TRBV7-9 to TRBJ2-2; 10 bases map to TRBD1. This CDR3 is 16 amino acids long. In germline, CDR1 is SEHNR, CDR2 FQNEAQ (reference sequence). The junction had 6 bases not matched to a gene; V was cut back by 5 bases and J by 3 bases.

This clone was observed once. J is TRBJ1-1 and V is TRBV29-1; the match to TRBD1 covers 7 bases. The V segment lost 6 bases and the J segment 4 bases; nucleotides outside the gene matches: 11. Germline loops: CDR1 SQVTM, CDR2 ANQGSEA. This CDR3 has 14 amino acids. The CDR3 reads CSVAGTASPTEAFF. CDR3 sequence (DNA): TGCAGCGTAGCCGGGACAGCCAGTCCCACTGAAGCTTTCTTT.

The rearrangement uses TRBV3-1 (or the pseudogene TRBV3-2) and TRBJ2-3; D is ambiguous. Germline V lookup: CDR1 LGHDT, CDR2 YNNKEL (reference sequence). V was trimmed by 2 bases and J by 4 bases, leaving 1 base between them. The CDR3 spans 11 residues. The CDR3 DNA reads TGTGCCAGCAGCCAATCAGATACGCAGTATTTT. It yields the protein CASSQSDTQYF.